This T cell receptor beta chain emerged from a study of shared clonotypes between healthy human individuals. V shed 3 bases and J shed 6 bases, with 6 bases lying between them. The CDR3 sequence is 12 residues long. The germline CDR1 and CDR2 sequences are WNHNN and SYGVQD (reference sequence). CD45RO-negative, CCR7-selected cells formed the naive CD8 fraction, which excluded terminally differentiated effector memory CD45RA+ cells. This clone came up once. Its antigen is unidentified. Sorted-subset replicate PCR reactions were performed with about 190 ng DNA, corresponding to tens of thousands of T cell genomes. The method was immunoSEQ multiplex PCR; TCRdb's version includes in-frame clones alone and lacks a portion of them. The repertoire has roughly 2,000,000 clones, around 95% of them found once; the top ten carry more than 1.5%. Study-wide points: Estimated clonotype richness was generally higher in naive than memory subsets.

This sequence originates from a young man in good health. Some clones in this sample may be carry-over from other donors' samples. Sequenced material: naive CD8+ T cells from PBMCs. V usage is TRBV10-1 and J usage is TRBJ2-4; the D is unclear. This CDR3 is CASSDSGNIQYF. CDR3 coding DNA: TGCGCCAGCAGTGACTCGGGAAACATTCAGTACTTC.